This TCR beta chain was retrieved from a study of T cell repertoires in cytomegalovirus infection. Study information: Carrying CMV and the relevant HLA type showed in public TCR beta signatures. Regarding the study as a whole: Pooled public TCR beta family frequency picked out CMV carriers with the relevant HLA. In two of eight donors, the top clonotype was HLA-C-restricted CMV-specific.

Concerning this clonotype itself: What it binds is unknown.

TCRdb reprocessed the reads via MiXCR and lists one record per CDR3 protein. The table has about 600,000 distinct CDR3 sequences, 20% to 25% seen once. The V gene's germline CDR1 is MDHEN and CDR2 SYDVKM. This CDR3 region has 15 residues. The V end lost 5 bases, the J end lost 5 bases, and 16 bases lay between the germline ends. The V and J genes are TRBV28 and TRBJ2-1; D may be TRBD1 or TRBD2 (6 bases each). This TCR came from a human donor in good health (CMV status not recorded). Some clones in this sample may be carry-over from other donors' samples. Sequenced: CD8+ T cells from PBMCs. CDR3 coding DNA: TGTGCCAGCAGTCCGGGGGCCAGGGTCCACAATGAGCAGTTCTTC. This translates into CASSPGARVHNEQFF.